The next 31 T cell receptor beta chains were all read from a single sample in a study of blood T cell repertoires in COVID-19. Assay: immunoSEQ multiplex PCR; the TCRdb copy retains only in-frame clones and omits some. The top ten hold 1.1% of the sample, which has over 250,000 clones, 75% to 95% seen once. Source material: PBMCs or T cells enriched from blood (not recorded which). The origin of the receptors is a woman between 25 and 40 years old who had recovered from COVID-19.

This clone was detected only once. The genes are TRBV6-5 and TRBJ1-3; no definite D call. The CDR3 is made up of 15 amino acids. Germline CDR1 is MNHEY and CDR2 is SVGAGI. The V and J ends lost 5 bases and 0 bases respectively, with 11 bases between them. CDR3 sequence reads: CASSTDGSSGNTIYF. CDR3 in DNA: TGTGCCAGCAGTACAGACGGATCCTCTGGAAACACCATATATTTT.

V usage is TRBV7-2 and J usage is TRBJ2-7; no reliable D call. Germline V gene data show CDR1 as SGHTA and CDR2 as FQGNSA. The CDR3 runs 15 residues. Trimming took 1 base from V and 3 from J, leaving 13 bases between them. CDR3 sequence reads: CASSLETAAIYEQYF. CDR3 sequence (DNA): TGTGCCAGCAGCTTAGAGACGGCAGCGATCTACGAGCAGTACTTC.

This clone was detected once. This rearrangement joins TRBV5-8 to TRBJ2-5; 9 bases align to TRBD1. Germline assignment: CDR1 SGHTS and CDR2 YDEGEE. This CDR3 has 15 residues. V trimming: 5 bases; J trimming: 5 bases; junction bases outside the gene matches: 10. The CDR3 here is CASRRTGEVLETQYF. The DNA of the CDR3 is TGTGCCAGCAGACGGACAGGGGAAGTTTTGGAGACCCAGTACTTC.

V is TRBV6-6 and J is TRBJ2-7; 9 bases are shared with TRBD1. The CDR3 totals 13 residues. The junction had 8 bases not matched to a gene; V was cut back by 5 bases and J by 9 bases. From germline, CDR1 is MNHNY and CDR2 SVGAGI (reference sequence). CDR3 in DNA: TGTGCCAGCAGTAGGACAGGGGTGGGATGGCAGTACTTC. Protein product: CASSRTGVGWQYF.

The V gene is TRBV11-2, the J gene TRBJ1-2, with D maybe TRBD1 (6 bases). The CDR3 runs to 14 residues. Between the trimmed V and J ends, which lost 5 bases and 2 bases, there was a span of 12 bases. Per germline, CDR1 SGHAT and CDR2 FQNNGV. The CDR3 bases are TGTGCCAGCAGCAGGGGGAGATTCAACTATGGCTACACCTTC. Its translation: CASSRGRFNYGYTF. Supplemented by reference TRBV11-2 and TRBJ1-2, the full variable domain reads EAGVAQSPRYKIIEKRQSVAFWCNPISGHATLYWYQQILGQGPKLLIQFQNNGVVDDSQLPKDRFSAERLKGVDSTLKIQPAKLEDSAVYLCASSRGRFNYGYTFGSGTRLTVV.

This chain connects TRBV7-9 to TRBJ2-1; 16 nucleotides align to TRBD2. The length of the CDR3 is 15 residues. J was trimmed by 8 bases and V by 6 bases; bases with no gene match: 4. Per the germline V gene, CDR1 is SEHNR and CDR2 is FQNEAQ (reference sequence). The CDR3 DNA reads TGTGCCAGCAGGCACGGGACTAGCGGGAGGGATGAGCAGTTCTTC. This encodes CASRHGTSGRDEQFF. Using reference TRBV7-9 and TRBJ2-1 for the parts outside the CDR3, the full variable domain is DTGVSQNPRHKITKRGQNVTFRCDPISEHNRLYWYRQTLGQGPEFLTYFQNEAQLEKSRLLSDRFSAERPKGSFSTLEIQRTEQGDSAMYLCASRHGTSGRDEQFFGPGTRLTVL.

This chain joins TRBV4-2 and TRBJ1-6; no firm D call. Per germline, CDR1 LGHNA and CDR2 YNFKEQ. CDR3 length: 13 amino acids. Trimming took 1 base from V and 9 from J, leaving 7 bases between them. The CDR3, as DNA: TGTGCCAGCAGCCAAGTCCTTAGTTCACCCCTCCACTTT. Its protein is CASSQVLSSPLHF.

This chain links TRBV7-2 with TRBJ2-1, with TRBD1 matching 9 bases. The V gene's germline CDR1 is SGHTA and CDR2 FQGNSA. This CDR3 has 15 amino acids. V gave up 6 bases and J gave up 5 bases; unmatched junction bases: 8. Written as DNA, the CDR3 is TGTGCCAGCAGAAAGGGGACAGGGCTCCACAATGAGCAGTTCTTC. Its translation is CASRKGTGLHNEQFF.

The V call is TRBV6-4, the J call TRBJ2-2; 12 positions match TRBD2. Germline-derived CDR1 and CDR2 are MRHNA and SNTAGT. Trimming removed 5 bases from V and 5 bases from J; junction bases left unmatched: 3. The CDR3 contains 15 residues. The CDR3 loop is CASSSGLAGTGELFF. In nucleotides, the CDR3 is TGTGCCAGCAGTAGTGGACTAGCGGGAACCGGGGAGCTGTTTTTT.

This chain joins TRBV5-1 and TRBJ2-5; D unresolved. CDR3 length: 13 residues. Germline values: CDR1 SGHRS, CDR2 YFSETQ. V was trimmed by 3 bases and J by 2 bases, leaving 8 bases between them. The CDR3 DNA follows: TGCGCCAGCAGCTACCAAGAGCAAGAGACCCAGTACTTC. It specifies CASSYQEQETQYF.

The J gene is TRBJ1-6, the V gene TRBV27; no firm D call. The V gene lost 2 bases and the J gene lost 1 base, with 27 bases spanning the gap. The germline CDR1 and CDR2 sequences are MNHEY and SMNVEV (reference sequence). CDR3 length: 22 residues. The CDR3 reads CASSLHDGAGRSRGSYNSPLHF. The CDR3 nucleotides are TGTGCCAGCAGTTTACACGACGGCGCTGGCCGCTCTAGAGGTTCCTATAATTCACCCCTCCACTTT.

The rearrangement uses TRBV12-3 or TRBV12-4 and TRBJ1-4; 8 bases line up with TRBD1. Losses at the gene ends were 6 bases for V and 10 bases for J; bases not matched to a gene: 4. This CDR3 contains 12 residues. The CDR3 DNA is TGTGCCAGCAGGGGGACAGGCGCAAAACTGTTTTTT. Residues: CASRGTGAKLFF.

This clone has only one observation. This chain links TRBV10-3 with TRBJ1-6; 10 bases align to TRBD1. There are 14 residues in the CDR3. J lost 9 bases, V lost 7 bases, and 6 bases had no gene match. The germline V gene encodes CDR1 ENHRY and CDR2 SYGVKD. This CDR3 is CAIKSGTGVSPLHF. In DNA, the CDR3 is TGTGCCATCAAATCCGGGACAGGGGTTTCACCCCTCCACTTT.

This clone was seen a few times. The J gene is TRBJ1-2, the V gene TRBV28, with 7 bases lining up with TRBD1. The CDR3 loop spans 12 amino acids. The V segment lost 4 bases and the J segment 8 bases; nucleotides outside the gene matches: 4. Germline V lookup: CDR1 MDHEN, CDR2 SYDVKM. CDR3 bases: TGTGCCAGCAGTTCGGGACAGAGAGGCTACACCTTC. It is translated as CASSSGQRGYTF.

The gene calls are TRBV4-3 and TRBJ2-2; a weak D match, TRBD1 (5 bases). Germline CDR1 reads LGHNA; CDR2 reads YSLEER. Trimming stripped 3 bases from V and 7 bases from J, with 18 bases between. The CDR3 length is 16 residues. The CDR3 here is CASSHGQGNWVGELFF. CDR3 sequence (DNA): TGCGCCAGCAGCCATGGGCAGGGTAATTGGGTCGGGGAGCTGTTTTTT.

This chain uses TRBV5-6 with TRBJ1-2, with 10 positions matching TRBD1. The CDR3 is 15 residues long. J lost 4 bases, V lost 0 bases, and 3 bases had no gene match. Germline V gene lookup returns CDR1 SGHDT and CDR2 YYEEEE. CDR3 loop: CASSLEGTGVYGYTF. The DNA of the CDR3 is TGTGCCAGCAGCTTGGAAGGGACAGGGGTCTATGGCTACACCTTC.

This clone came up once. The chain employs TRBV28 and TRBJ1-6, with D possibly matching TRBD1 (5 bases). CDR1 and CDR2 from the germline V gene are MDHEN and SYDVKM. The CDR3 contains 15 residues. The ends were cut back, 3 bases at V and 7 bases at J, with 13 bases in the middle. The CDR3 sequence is CASSLGGLANSPLHF. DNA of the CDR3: TGTGCCAGCAGTTTGGGGGGGTTGGCGAATTCACCCCTCCACTTT.

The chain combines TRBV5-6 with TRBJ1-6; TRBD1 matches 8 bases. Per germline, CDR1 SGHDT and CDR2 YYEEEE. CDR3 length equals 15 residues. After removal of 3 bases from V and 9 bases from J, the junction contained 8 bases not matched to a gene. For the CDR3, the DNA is TGTGCCAGCAGCTCTTGGGACAGGCCTGTTTCACCCCTCCACTTT. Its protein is CASSSWDRPVSPLHF.

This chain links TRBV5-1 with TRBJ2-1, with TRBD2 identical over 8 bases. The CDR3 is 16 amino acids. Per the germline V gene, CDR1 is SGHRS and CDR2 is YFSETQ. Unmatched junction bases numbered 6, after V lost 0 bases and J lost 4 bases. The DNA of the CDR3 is TGCGCCAGCAGCTTGGGGACTAGCCCGGAATACAATGAGCAGTTCTTC. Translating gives CASSLGTSPEYNEQFF. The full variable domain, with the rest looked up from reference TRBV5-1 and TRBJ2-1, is KAGVTQTPRYLIKTRGQQVTLSCSPISGHRSVSWYQQTPGQGLQFLFEYFSETQRNKGNFPGRFSGRQFSNSRSEMNVSTLELGDSALYLCASSLGTSPEYNEQFFGPGTRLTVL.

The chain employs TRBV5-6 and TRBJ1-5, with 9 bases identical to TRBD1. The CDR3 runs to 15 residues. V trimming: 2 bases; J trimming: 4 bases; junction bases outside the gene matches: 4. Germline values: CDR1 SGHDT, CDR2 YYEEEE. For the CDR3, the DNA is TGTGCCAGCAGCTTTTCCGGGACAGGGAATCAGCCCCAGCATTTT. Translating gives CASSFSGTGNQPQHF.

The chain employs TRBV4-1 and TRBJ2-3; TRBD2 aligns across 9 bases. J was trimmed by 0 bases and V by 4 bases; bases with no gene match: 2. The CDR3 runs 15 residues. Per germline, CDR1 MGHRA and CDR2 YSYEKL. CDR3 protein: CASSLGLASTDTQYF. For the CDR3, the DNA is TGCGCCAGCAGCCTAGGACTAGCGAGCACAGATACGCAGTATTTT.

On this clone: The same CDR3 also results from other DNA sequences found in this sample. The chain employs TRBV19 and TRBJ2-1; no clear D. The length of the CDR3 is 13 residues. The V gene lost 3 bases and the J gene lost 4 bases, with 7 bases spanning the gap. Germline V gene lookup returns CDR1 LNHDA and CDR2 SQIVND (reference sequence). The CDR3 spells CASSISGYNEQFF. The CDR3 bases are TGTGCCAGTAGTATTAGTGGTTACAATGAGCAGTTCTTC. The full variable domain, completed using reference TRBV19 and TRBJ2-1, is DGGITQSPKYLFRKEGQNVTLSCEQNLNHDAMYWYRQDPGQGLRLIYYSQIVNDFQKGDIAEGYSVSREKKESFPLTVTSAQKNPTAFYLCASSISGYNEQFFGPGTRLTVL.

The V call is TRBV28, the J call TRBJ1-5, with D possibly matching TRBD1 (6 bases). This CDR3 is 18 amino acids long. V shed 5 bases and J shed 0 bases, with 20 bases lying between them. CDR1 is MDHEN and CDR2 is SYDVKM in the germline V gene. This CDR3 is CASSDGGTNVYSNQPQHF. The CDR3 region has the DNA TGTGCCAGCAGTGACGGTGGGACAAATGTTTATAGCAATCAGCCCCAGCATTTT.

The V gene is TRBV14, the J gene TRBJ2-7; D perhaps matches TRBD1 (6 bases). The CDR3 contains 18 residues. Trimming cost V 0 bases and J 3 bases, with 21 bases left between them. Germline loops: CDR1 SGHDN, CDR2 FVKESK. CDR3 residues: CASSQDRRSGAPYYEQYF. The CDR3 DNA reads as TGTGCCAGCAGCCAAGATCGGAGGTCAGGGGCCCCCTACTACGAGCAGTACTTC.

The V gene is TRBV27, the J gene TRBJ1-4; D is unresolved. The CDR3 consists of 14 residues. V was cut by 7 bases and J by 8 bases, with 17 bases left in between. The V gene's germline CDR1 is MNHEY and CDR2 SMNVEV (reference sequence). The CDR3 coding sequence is TGTGCCAGCACCCAGGTTCCGGGAAACGAAAAACTGTTTTTT. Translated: CASTQVPGNEKLFF. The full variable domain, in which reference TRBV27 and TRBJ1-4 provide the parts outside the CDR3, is EAQVTQNPRYLITVTGKKLTVTCSQNMNHEYMSWYRQDPGLGLRQIYYSMNVEVTDKGDVPEGYKVSRKEKRNFPLILESPSPNQTSLYFCASTQVPGNEKLFFGSGTQLSVL.

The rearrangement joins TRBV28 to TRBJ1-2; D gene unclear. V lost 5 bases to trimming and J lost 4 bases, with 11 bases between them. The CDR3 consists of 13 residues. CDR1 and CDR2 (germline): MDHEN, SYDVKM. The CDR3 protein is CASSLRLLYGYTF. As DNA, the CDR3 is TGTGCCAGCAGTCTTAGACTCCTCTATGGCTACACCTTC.

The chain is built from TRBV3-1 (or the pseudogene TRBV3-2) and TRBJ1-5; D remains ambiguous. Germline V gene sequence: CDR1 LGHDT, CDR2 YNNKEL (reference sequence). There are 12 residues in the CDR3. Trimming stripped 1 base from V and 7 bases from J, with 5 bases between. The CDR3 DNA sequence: TGTGCCAGCAGCCAAGTCGGGCAGCCCCAGCATTTT. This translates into CASSQVGQPQHF.

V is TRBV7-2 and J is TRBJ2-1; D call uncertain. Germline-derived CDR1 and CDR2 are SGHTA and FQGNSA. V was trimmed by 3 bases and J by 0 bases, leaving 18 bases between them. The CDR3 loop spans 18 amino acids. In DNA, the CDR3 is TGTGCCAGCAGCTTTTCTCCTCTAAGAATGAGCTCCTACAATGAGCAGTTCTTC. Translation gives CASSFSPLRMSSYNEQFF.

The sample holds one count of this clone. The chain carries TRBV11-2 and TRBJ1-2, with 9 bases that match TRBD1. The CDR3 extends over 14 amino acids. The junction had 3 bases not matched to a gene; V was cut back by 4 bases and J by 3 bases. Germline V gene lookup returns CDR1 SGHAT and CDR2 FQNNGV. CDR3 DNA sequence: TGTGCCAGCAGCTCACGACAGGGGGACTATGGCTACACCTTC. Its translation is CASSSRQGDYGYTF.

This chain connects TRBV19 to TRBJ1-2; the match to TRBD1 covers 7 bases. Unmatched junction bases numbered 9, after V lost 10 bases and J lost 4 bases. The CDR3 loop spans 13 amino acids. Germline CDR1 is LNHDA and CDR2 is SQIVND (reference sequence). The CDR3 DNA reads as TGTGCCATAAACAGGGGCCCCGGCTATGGCTACACCTTC. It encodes CAINRGPGYGYTF.

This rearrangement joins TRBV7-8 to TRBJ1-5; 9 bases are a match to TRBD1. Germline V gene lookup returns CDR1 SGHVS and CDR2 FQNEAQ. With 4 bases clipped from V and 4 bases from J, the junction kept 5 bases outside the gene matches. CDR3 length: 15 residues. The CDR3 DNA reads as TGTGCCAGCAGCTCCGCGGACAGGGGAAATCAGCCCCAGCATTTT. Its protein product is CASSSADRGNQPQHF.